This TCR beta chain was captured by sequencing in a study of identifying expanded T cells in peripheral blood. Collection occurred without any documented infections or immune events in donors. The table came from immunoSEQ multiplex PCR; TCRdb's copy has only in-frame clones and leaves some out. The top ten hold 4% of the sample, which has more than 80,000 clones, about 91% seen once. This CDR3 has 14 amino acids. V lost 1 base and J lost 1, with 7 bases in between. Germline V gives CDR1 SGHTA, CDR2 FQGNSA. This chain connects TRBV7-2 to TRBJ2-5; D possibly corresponds to TRBD1 (5 bases). This clonotype was sampled from a person aged 18 to 75 in good health. Sequencing was done on a sample of blood. CDR3 in amino acids: CASSLDRIQETQYF. The CDR3 DNA follows: TGTGCCAGCAGCTTAGACAGGATCCAAGAGACCCAGTACTTC.